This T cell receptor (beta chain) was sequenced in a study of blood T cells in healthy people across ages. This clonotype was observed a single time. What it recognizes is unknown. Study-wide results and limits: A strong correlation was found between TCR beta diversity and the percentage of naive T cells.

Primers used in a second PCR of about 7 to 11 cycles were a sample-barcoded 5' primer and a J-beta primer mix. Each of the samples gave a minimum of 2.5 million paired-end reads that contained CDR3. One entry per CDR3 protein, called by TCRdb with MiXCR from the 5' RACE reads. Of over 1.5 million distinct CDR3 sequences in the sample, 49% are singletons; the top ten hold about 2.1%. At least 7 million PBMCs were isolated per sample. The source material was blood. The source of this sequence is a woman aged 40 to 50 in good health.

The CDR3 DNA reads TGTGCCAGCAGTTACTCCTGGGACAGTCAGGGCTATGGCTACACCTTC. It specifies CASSYSWDSQGYGYTF. J is TRBJ1-2 and V is TRBV6-5; 7 bases agree with TRBD1. Germline assignment: CDR1 MNHEY and CDR2 SVGAGI. The CDR3 totals 16 residues. The J segment lost 4 bases and the V segment lost 0 bases, leaving 8 bases of the junction unmatched.